One sample yielded the 9 T cell receptor beta chains listed below, sequenced in a study of T cells expressing NK-cell markers. TCRdb derives one entry per CDR3 protein from the 5' RACE reads, leaving out DNA. This sample's clone table lists roughly 390,000 distinct CDR3 sequences. Sequencing used blood T cells: a sorted CD56 or NKG2C T cell subset, CD4+ or CD8+ T cells, or bulk PBMC T cells (not recorded which). These TCRs come from a woman between 45 and 65 years old in good health.

The chain uses TRBV5-1 and TRBJ2-1. Germline loops: CDR1 SGHRS, CDR2 YFSETQ. The CDR3 covers 15 residues. CDR3 residues: CASSLYSSSYNEQFF.

The rearrangement joins TRBV20-1 to TRBJ1-2; TCRdb lists TRBD1, though no DNA is available to test this call. Looked up from germline, CDR1 is DFQATT and CDR2 is SNEGSKA (reference sequence). The CDR3 loop spans 15 amino acids. CDR3 residues: CSARDPQGALDGYTF.

The chain is built from TRBV5-1 and TRBJ2-1; TCRdb's assignment of TRBD2 cannot be checked, as there is no DNA. The germline V gene has CDR1 SGHRS and CDR2 YFSETQ. This CDR3 region has 16 residues. CDR3 sequence reads: CASSFGLTSEQNEQFF.

V usage is TRBV5-1 and J usage is TRBJ2-2. The CDR3 loop spans 14 amino acids. Germline values: CDR1 SGHRS, CDR2 YFSETQ. CDR3 region: CASSSQSGTGELFF. Combining the CDR3 with reference TRBV5-1 and TRBJ2-2 gives the whole variable domain KAGVTQTPRYLIKTRGQQVTLSCSPISGHRSVSWYQQTPGQGLQFLFEYFSETQRNKGNFPGRFSGRQFSNSRSEMNVSTLELGDSALYLCASSSQSGTGELFFGEGSRLTVL.

The rearrangement joins TRBV20-1 to TRBJ2-3; the D gene TCRdb calls, TRBD2, cannot be checked with no DNA. The CDR3 totals 15 residues. Germline V gives CDR1 DFQATT, CDR2 SNEGSKA (reference sequence). The CDR3: CSARAPTRDTDTQYF.

The J gene is TRBJ2-1, the V gene TRBV4-1. Germline V CDR1 and CDR2: MGHRA, YSYEKL. This CDR3 comprises 15 residues. The chain's CDR3 is CASSPSFSSYNEQFF.

J is TRBJ1-1 and V is TRBV7-2; the TRBD1 assignment by TCRdb is unverifiable without DNA. This CDR3 spans 14 amino acids. The germline V gene has CDR1 SGHTA and CDR2 FQGNSA. This CDR3 reads CASSRLDSFTEAFF.

The chain uses TRBV6-2 or TRBV6-3 and TRBJ2-1; with no DNA, the TCRdb D assignment of TRBD1 cannot be verified. There are 15 residues in the CDR3. Germline loops: CDR1 MNHEY, CDR2 SVGEGT. CDR3 protein: CASRDSGQTNNEQFF.

The rearrangement joins TRBV18 to TRBJ2-1. Germline lookup yields CDR1 KGHSH and CDR2 LQKENI. The CDR3 is 12 residues long. The CDR3 reads CASSPLANEQFF.